This T cell receptor beta chain was identified during a study of cytomegalovirus exposure and HLA in healthy donors. Study outcomes and limitations: Later analysis found that TCR beta chains associated with HLA were more clonally expanded than other, equally common chains.

This clone turned up a few times. Its antigen is as yet unknown. The junction had 0 bases not matched to a gene; V was cut back by 6 bases and J by 0 bases. The CDR3 sequence is 14 residues long. Per the germline V gene, CDR1 is MDHEN and CDR2 is SYDVKM. The PCR contained 60 Vbeta and 13 Jbeta primers. Sequenced by immunoSEQ multiplex PCR; TCRdb stores in-frame clones only, minus some. The sample consists of about 150,000 clones, 60% to 70% of them appearing once. These donors, healthy bone marrow donors, were studied. Source material: PBMCs. The chain has TRBV28 and TRBJ2-2, with 8 bases identical to TRBD2. This receptor was taken from a woman between 55 and 75 years old in good health and CMV-seropositive. CDR3: CASRTSANTGELFF. CDR3 bases: TGTGCCAGCAGGACTAGCGCGAACACCGGGGAGCTGTTTTTT. Supplemented by reference TRBV28 and TRBJ2-2, the full variable domain reads DVKVTQSSRYLVKRTGEKVFLECVQDMDHENMFWYRQDPGLGLRLIYFSYDVKMKEKGDIPEGYSVSREKKERFSLILESASTNQTSMYLCASRTSANTGELFFGEGSRLTVL.